Sequencing of this TCR beta chain was carried out in a study of CD8+CD57+ T cells in acquired aplastic anemia. Whole-study context: Across the sorted CD4+ and CD8+ cells, DNA amounts averaged 3.2 ug. Findings and limits, study-wide: For CD8+ Simpson's diversity, patients and controls showed no significant difference. Twenty-nine CD8+ CDR3 sequences were shared between patients and controls.

The template used for profiling TCR beta VDJ and CDR3 was genomic DNA. A single record per CDR3 protein comes from TCRdb applying MiXCR to the reads. Among around 160,000 distinct CDR3 sequences listed, about 45% were seen once. The CDR3 covers 19 residues. The authors sequenced patients whose flow cytometry had shown CD8+CD57+ cell expansion. The study sampled blood from patients who had received no therapy. As concerns this clonotype: Antigen specificity is unknown.

V gene TRBV12-1 combines with J gene TRBJ2-3; the D call TRBD2 from the table was never checked on the DNA. TRBV12-1 is marked as a pseudogene. The sequenced sample was sorted CD4+, CD8+, or CD8+CD57+ T cells (not recorded which) from PBMCs. The receptor's source is a human donor with aplastic anemia. CDR3 sequence: CASSFVYGLAGGPWDTQYF. Written as DNA, the CDR3 is TGTGCCAGCAGCTTTGTATATGGACTAGCGGGAGGGCCGTGGGATACGCAGTATTTT.